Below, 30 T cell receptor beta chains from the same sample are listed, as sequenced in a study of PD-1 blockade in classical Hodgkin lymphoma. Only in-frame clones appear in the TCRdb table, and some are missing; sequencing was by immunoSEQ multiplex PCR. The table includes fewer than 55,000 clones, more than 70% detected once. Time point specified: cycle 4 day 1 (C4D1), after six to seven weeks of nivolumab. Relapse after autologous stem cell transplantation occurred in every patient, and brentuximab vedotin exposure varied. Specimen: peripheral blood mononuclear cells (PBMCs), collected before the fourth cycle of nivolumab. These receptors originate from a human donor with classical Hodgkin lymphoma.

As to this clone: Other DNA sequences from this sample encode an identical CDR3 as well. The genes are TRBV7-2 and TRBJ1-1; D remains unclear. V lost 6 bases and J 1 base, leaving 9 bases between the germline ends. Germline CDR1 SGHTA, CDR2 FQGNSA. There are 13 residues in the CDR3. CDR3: CASSTGPNTEAFF. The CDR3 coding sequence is TGTGCCAGCAGTACGGGTCCGAACACTGAAGCTTTCTTT. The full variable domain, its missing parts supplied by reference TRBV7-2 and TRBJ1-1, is GAGVSQSPSNKVTEKGKDVELRCDPISGHTALYWYRQSLGQGLEFLIYFQGNSAPDKSGLPSDRFSAERTGGSVSTLTIQRTQQEDSAVYLCASSTGPNTEAFFGQGTRLTVV.

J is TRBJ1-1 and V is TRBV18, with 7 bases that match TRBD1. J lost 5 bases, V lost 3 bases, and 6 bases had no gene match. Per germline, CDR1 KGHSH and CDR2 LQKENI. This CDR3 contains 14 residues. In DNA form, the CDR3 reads TGTGCCAGCTCACCTCCGGGACAGAGAACTGAAGCTTTCTTT. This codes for CASSPPGQRTEAFF.

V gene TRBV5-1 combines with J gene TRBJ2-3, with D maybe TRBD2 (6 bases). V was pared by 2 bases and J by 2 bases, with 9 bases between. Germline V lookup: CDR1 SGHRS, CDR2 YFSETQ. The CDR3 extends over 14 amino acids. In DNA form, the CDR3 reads TGCGCCAGCAGCTTCGGGGGAGTCACAGATACGCAGTATTTT. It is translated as CASSFGGVTDTQYF.

CDR3 amino acids: CASSPTQATPLAKETQYF. The CDR3 DNA reads TGTGCCAGCAGCCCCACGCAAGCGACACCCCTCGCAAAAGAGACCCAGTACTTC. The chain joins TRBV9 to TRBJ2-5; D is ambiguous. Trimming cost V 4 bases and J 3 bases, with 25 bases left between them. The CDR3 has 18 amino acids. Germline lookup yields CDR1 SGDLS and CDR2 YYNGEE.

CDR3 loop: CASSYRGGELFF. The DNA of the CDR3 is TGTGCCAGCAGTTACAGGGGCGGGGAGCTGTTTTTT. V is TRBV6-5 and J is TRBJ2-2, with D perhaps TRBD1 (5 bases). Looked up from germline, CDR1 is MNHEY and CDR2 is SVGAGI. CDR3 length: 12 residues. Between the trimmed V and J ends, which lost 2 bases and 7 bases, there was a span of 5 bases.

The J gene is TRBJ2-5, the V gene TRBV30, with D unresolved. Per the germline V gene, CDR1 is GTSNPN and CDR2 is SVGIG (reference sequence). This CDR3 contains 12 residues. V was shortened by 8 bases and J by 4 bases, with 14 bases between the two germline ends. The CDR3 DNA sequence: TGTGCCGCTCAAGGGCAGACAGAGACCCAGTACTTC. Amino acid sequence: CAAQGQTETQYF.

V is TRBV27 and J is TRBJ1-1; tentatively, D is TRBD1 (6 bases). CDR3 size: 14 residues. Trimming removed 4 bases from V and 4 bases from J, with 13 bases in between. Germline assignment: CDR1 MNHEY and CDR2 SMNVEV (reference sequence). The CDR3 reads CASSSFQGFTEAFF. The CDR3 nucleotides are TGTGCCAGCAGTTCTTTCCAGGGGTTCACTGAAGCTTTCTTT.

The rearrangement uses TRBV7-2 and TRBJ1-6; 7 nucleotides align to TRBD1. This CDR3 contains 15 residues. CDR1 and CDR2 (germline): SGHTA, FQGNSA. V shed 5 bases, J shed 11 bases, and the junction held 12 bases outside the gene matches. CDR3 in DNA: TGTGCCAGCAGCCGCCGACAGGGAGATTTGCCACCCCTCCACTTT. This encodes CASSRRQGDLPPLHF.

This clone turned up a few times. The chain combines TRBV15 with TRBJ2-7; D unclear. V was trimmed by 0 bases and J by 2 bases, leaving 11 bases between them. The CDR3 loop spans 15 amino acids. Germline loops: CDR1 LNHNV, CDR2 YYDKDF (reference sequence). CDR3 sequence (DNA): TGTGCCACCAGCAGAGATGGGCTCATCCCCTACGAGCAGTACTTC. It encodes CATSRDGLIPYEQYF.

CDR3 protein: CASSLSIGLSSGNTIYF. Here the CDR3 DNA reads TGTGCCAGCAGTTTATCAATAGGGCTAAGCTCTGGAAACACCATATATTTT. The rearrangement joins TRBV28 to TRBJ1-3; D is uncertain. Germline V gene sequence: CDR1 MDHEN, CDR2 SYDVKM. The CDR3 loop spans 17 amino acids. The germline V and J ends were trimmed by 1 base and 0 bases, with 13 bases remaining between them.

CDR3 nucleotide sequence: TGCGCCAGCAGCCAAGATCAGAGGGGGCGGCACACCGGGGAGCTGTTTTTT. It is translated as CASSQDQRGRHTGELFF. The chain carries TRBV4-1 and TRBJ2-2, with 7 positions matching TRBD1. The trim removed 0 bases at V and 3 bases at J, leaving 7 bases unmatched. The CDR3 spans 17 residues. Germline V gene lookup returns CDR1 MGHRA and CDR2 YSYEKL.

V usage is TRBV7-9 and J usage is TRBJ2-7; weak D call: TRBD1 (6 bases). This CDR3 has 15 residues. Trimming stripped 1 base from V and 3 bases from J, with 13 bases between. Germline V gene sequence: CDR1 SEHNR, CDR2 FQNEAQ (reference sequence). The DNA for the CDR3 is TGTGCCAGCAGCTTAGGGTTGACAGGATACTACGAGCAGTACTTC. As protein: CASSLGLTGYYEQYF.

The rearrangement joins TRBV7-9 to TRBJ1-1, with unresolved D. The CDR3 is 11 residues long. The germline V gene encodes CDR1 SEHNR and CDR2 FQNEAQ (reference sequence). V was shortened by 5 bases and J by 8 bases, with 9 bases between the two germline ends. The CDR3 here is CASSPLGEAFF. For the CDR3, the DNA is TGTGCCAGCAGCCCACTGGGCGAAGCTTTCTTT.

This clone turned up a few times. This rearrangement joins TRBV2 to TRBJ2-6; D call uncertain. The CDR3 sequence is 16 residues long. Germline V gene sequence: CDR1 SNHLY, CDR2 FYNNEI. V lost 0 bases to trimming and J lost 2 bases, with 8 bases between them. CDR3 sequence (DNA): TGTGCCAGCAGTGAAGCCTGGCAAACTGGGGCCAACGTCCTGACTTTC. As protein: CASSEAWQTGANVLTF.

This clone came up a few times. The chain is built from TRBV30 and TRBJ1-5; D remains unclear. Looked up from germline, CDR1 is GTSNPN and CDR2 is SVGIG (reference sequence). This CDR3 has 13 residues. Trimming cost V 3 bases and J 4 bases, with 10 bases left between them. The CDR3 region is CAWSPDLNQPQHF. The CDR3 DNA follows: TGTGCCTGGAGCCCAGACCTTAATCAGCCCCAGCATTTT. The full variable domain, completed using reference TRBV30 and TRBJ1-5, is SQTIHQWPATLVQPVGSPLSLECTVEGTSNPNLYWYRQAAGRGLQLLFYSVGIGQISSEVPQNLSASRPQDRQFILSSKKLLLSDSGFYLCAWSPDLNQPQHFGDGTRLSIL.

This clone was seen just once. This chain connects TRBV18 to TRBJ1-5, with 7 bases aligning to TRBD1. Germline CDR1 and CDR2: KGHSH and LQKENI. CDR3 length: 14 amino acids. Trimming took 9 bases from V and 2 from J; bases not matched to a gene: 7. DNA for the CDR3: TGTGCCAGTGCCGACAGGGAGGGCAATCAGCCCCAGCATTTT. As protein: CASADREGNQPQHF.

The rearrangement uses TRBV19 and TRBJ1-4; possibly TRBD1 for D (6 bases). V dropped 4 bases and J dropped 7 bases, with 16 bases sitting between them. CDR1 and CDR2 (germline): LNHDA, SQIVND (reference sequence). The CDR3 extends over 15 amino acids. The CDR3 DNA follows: TGTGCCAGTAGTACTGGCATGGGGGGCCGTGAAAAACTGTTTTTT. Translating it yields CASSTGMGGREKLFF.

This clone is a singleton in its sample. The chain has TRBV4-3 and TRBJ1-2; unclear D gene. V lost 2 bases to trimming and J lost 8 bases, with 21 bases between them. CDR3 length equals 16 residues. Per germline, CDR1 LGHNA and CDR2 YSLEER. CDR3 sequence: CASSQFSGMNPSGYTF. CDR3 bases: TGCGCCAGCAGCCAATTCTCCGGGATGAATCCCTCGGGCTACACCTTC.

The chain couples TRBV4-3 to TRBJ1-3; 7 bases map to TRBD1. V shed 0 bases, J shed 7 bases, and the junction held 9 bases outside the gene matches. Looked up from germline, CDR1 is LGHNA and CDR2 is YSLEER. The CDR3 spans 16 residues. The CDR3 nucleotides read TGCGCCAGCAGCCAAGACCCCGGGACAGATCTTAACACCATATATTTT. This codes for CASSQDPGTDLNTIYF.

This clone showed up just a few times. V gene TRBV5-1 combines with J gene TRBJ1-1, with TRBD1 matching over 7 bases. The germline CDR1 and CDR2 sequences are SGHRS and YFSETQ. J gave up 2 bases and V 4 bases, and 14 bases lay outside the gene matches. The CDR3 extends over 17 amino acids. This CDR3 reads CASSPGTIGTANTEAFF. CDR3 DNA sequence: TGCGCCAGCAGCCCGGGTACGATCGGGACAGCCAACACTGAAGCTTTCTTT.

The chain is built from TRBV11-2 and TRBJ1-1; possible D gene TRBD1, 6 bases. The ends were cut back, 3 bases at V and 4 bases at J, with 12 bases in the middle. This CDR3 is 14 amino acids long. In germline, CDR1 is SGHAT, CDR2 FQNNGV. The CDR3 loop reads CASSFQAGVTEAFF. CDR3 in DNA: TGTGCCAGCAGCTTTCAAGCAGGGGTCACTGAAGCTTTCTTT.

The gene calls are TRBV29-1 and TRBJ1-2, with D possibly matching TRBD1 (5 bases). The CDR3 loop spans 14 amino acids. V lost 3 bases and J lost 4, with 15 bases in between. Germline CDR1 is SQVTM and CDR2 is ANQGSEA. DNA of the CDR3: TGCAGCGTTGACGACAGACGGGGGTTCTATGGCTACACCTTC. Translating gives CSVDDRRGFYGYTF.

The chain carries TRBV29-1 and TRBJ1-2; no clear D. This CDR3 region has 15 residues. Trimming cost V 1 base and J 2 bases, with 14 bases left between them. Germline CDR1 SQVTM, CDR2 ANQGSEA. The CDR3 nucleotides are TGCAGCGTTGAAGCCCCAGAACAGCAAAACTATGGCTACACCTTC. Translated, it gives CSVEAPEQQNYGYTF.

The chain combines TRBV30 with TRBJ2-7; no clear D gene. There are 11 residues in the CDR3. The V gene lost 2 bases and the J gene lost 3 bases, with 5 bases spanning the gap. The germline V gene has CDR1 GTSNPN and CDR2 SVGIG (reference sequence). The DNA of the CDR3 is TGTGCCTGGAGTATGAACTACGAGCAGTACTTC. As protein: CAWSMNYEQYF.

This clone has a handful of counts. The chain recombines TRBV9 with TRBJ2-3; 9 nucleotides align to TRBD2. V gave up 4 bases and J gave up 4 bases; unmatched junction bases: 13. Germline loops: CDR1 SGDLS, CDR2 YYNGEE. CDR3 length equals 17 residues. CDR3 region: CASSIAGTSYGPDTQYF. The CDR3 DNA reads TGTGCCAGCAGCATAGCGGGGACTAGCTATGGTCCAGATACGCAGTATTTT.

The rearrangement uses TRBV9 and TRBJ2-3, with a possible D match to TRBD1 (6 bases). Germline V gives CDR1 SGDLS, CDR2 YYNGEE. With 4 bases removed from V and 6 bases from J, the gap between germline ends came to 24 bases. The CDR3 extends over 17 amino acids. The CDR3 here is CASSLSGTPTYGDTQYF. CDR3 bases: TGTGCCAGCAGCCTTTCCGGGACACCGACTTACGGGGATACGCAGTATTTT.

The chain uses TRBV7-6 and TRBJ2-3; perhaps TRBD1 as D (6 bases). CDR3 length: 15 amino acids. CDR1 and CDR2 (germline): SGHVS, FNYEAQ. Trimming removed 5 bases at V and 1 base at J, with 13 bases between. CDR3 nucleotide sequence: TGTGCCAGCAGCGGGGCTGGGGGCCGCACAGATACGCAGTATTTT. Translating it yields CASSGAGGRTDTQYF.

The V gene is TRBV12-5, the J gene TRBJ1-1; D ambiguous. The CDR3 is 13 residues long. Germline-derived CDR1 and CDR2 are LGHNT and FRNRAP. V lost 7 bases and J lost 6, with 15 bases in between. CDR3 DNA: TGTGCTAGTGTCCAGCCAAACCAGGCTGAAGCTTTCTTT. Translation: CASVQPNQAEAFF.

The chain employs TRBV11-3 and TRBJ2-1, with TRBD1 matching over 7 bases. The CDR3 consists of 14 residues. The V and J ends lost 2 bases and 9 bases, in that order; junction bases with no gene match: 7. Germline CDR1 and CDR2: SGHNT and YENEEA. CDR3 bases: TGTGCCAGCAGCTTACAGGGACAGAGTAGTGAGCAGTTCTTC. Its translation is CASSLQGQSSEQFF.

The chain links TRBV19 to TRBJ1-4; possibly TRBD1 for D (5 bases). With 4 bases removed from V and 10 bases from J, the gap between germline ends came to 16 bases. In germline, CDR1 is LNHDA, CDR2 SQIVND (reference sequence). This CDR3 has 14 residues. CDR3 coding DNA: TGTGCCAGTAGTAAAGCCGACGGGGGGGGAAAACTGTTTTTT. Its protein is CASSKADGGGKLFF. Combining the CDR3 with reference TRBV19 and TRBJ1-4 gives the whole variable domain DGGITQSPKYLFRKEGQNVTLSCEQNLNHDAMYWYRQDPGQGLRLIYYSQIVNDFQKGDIAEGYSVSREKKESFPLTVTSAQKNPTAFYLCASSKADGGGKLFFGSGTQLSVL.